This section outlines one T cell receptor beta chain sequence together with its context. The data stem from a study of T cell responses to AZD1222 COVID-19 vaccine. The data were produced by immunoSEQ multiplex PCR, yet TCRdb's version contains in-frame clones alone and is incomplete. The data show 150,000 or so clones, with roughly 90% seen just once and around 3% held by the top ten. The germline V gene has CDR1 SGHDT and CDR2 YYEEEE. This CDR3 has 16 residues. Trimming pared 3 bases from V and 0 bases from J, leaving 12 bases between. This chain links TRBV5-6 with TRBJ1-4; possible D gene TRBD1, 6 bases. The starting material was peripheral blood, obtained on day 0 of AZD1222 vaccination. The TCR originated in an adult in good health. The CDR3 loop is CASSYPGQTTNEKLFF. In DNA, the CDR3 is TGTGCCAGCAGCTACCCTGGACAGACAACTAATGAAAAACTGTTTTTT.